The source of this T cell receptor (beta chain) is a study of blood T cell repertoires in COVID-19. Study-wide context: COVID-19 samples collected from the United States, Italy and Spain covered acute and convalescent phases.

In the study's own analysis: Counts of nucleated cells, estimated from reference gene primer amplification, were obtained. Sequenced by immunoSEQ multiplex PCR; TCRdb stores in-frame clones only, minus some. For V, J and clone size, that table is used; D and trimming come from the DNA. The table lists 220,000 or so clones, nearly 90% of them singletons. Exposed enrollees had met someone with a PCR-confirmed or clinician-diagnosed COVID-19 case at some point within the 2 weeks before study entry. The germline CDR1 and CDR2 sequences are MNHEY and SVGAGI. The CDR3 runs 15 residues. The ends were cut back, 3 bases at V and 5 bases at J, with 16 bases in the middle.

The rearrangement links TRBV6-5 to TRBJ2-5; D gene uncertain. This clonotype originated in a man aged 25-45 years who had been exposed to COVID-19. The sequenced sample consisted of PBMCs or T cells enriched from blood (not recorded which). CDR3 residues: CASSYGAGDRETQYF. The CDR3, as DNA: TGTGCCAGCAGTTATGGCGCCGGAGATAGGGAGACCCAGTACTTC.